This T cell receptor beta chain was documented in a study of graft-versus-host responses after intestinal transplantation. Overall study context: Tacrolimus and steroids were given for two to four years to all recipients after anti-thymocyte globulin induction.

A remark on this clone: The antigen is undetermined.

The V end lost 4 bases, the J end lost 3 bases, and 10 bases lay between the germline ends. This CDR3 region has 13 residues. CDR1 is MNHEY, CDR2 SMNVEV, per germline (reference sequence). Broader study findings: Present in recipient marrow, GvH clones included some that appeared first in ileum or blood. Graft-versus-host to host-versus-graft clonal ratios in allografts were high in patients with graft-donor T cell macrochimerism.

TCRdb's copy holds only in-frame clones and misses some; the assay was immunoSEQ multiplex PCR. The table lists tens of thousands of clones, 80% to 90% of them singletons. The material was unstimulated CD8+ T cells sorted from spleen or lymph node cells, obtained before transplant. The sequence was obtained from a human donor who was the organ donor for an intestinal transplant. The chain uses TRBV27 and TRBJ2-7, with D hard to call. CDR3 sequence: CASSSGRSYEQYF. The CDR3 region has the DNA TGTGCCAGCAGTTCAGGACGGAGCTACGAGCAGTACTTC.